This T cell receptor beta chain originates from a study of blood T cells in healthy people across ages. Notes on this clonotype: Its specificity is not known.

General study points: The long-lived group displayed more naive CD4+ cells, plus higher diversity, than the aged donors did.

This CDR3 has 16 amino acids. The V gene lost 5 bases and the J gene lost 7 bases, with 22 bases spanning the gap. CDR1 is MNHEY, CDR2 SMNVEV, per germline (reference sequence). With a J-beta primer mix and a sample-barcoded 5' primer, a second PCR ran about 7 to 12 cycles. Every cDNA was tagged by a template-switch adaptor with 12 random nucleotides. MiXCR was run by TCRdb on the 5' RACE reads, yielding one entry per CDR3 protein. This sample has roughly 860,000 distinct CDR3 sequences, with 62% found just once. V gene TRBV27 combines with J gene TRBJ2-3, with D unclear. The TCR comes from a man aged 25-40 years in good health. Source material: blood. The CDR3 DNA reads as TGTGCCAGCAGTCCGGCCGGCAGCTCGCTAATGAATACGCAGTATTTT. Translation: CASSPAGSSLMNTQYF.